The 16 T cell receptor beta chains below all came from one sample that was sequenced in a study of blood T cell repertoires in COVID-19. The protocol was immunoSEQ multiplex PCR, while the TCRdb copy is restricted to in-frame clones and leaves out a portion. This table has approximately 300,000 clones, more than 90% appearing once. The sample consisted of PBMCs or T cells enriched from blood (not recorded which). Receptors were obtained from a woman between 25 and 40 years old who had been exposed to COVID-19.

V and J are TRBV18 and TRBJ1-2; 9 bases align to TRBD1. The CDR3 covers 15 residues. Germline loops: CDR1 KGHSH, CDR2 LQKENI. After removal of 3 bases from V and 7 bases from J, the junction contained 9 bases not matched to a gene. CDR3 region: CASSPRTGVVGGYTF. CDR3 bases: TGTGCCAGCTCACCCCGGACAGGGGTAGTGGGTGGCTACACCTTC.

CDR3 residues: CSASGTSGEETQYF. Here the CDR3 DNA reads TGCAGTGCTAGTGGGACTAGCGGGGAAGAGACCCAGTACTTC. J is TRBJ2-5 and V is TRBV20-1, with 13 nucleotides matching TRBD2. There are 14 residues in the CDR3. Germline loops: CDR1 DFQATT, CDR2 SNEGSKA (reference sequence). J lost 3 bases, V lost 3 bases, and 1 base had no gene match.

The gene calls are TRBV5-4 and TRBJ2-7; D gene uncertain. Trimming removed 3 bases from V and 4 bases from J, with 5 bases in between. The CDR3 sequence is 11 residues long. CDR1 is SGHNT and CDR2 is YYREEE in the germline V gene (reference sequence). The CDR3 bases are TGTGCCAGCAGCTCCCGTTACGAGCAGTACTTC. This codes for CASSSRYEQYF.

The CDR3 DNA reads as TGTGCCAGTACGATAGGGGCAGGCTATGGCTACACCTTC. Protein: CASTIGAGYGYTF. The gene calls are TRBV19 and TRBJ1-2, with a weak D call TRBD1 (5 bases). Trimming removed 7 bases from V and 4 bases from J, with 13 bases in between. There are 13 residues in the CDR3. Germline-derived CDR1 and CDR2 are LNHDA and SQIVND (reference sequence).

V is TRBV3-1 (or the pseudogene TRBV3-2) and J is TRBJ1-3; D gene ambiguous. Germline CDR1 LGHDT, CDR2 YNNKEL (reference sequence). The V end lost 5 bases, the J end lost 11 bases, and 19 bases lay between the germline ends. The CDR3 is 14 residues long. The CDR3 sequence: CASSTTSRRVAIYF. In nucleotides, the CDR3 is TGTGCCAGCAGCACGACTAGCCGCCGGGTAGCCATATATTTT.

V usage is TRBV19 and J usage is TRBJ2-7; D is unresolved. The CDR3 extends over 14 amino acids. Germline V gene lookup returns CDR1 LNHDA and CDR2 SQIVND (reference sequence). V shed 3 bases and J shed 3 bases, with 12 bases lying between them. The DNA of the CDR3 is TGTGCCAGTAGTATCCATGGCAGAATCTACGAGCAGTACTTC. Amino acid sequence: CASSIHGRIYEQYF.

This rearrangement joins TRBV4-2 to TRBJ2-6; D remains unclear. The CDR3 extends over 17 amino acids. CDR1 is LGHNA and CDR2 is YNFKEQ in the germline V gene. V was trimmed by 0 bases and J by 0 bases, leaving 9 bases between them. The CDR3 loop reads CASSQEARISGANVLTF. CDR3 bases: TGTGCCAGCAGCCAAGAGGCGAGGATCTCTGGGGCCAACGTCCTGACTTTC.

The chain uses TRBV2 and TRBJ1-2; 12 nucleotides align to TRBD1. CDR1 and CDR2 (germline): SNHLY, FYNNEI. The CDR3 consists of 19 residues. The junction had 15 bases not matched to a gene; V was cut back by 0 bases and J by 7 bases. The CDR3 DNA reads as TGTGCCAGCAGTGAAGCGCTGTTCGGGGGGACAGGGGGCGCTTCTGGCTACACCTTC. It encodes CASSEALFGGTGGASGYTF.

This chain connects TRBV5-1 to TRBJ2-1; D might be TRBD2 (5 bases). CDR1 and CDR2 (germline): SGHRS, YFSETQ. The CDR3 has 14 amino acids. Trimming shortened V by 2 bases and J by 4 bases, and 10 bases separated the two germline ends. The DNA of the CDR3 is TGCGCCAGCAGCTTTAGCGACCTATACAATGAGCAGTTCTTC. As protein: CASSFSDLYNEQFF.

CDR3 protein: CASRSFTGRGYEQYF. CDR3 nucleotide sequence: TGTGCCAGCAGGAGCTTTACAGGAAGGGGCTACGAGCAGTACTTC. This chain links TRBV2 with TRBJ2-7; D may be TRBD1 (5 bases). Between the trimmed V and J ends, which lost 6 bases and 3 bases, there was a span of 18 bases. This CDR3 has 15 amino acids. Germline V gene data show CDR1 as SNHLY and CDR2 as FYNNEI. The full variable domain, in which reference TRBV2 and TRBJ2-7 provide the parts outside the CDR3, is EPEVTQTPSHQVTQMGQEVILRCVPISNHLYFYWYRQILGQKVEFLVSFYNNEISEKSEIFDDQFSVERPDGSNFTLKIRSTKLEDSAMYFCASRSFTGRGYEQYFGPGTRLTVT.

CDR3 DNA sequence: TGTGCCAGCAGTGAGTTGAGGACAGCCCGAGGTGAAAAACTGTTTTTT. Translation: CASSELRTARGEKLFF. V usage is TRBV6-1 and J usage is TRBJ1-4; D is perhaps TRBD1 (6 bases). This CDR3 region has 16 residues. V shed 3 bases and J shed 7 bases, with 18 bases lying between them. Germline V lookup: CDR1 MNHNS, CDR2 SASEGT.

This clone was seen only once. CDR3 amino acids: CASSPPGDRGILGYTF. CDR3 bases: TGCGCCAGCAGCCCCCCCGGGGACAGGGGGATCTTAGGCTACACCTTC. The chain has TRBV4-1 and TRBJ1-2; TRBD1 matches at 11 bases. Trimming took 4 bases from V and 8 from J; bases not matched to a gene: 12. This CDR3 has 16 amino acids. Germline values: CDR1 MGHRA, CDR2 YSYEKL.

CDR3 coding DNA: TGTGCCATCAGTGAGAAGGGGTGGAACACTGAAGCTTTCTTT. It translates to CAISEKGWNTEAFF. The chain employs TRBV10-3 and TRBJ1-1; D may be TRBD1 (5 bases). The V gene's germline CDR1 is ENHRY and CDR2 SYGVKD. This CDR3 has 14 residues. Trimming took 2 bases from V and 1 from J, leaving 8 bases between them.

The J gene is TRBJ1-3, the V gene TRBV3-1 (or the pseudogene TRBV3-2), with 8 bases fitting TRBD1. The CDR3 runs to 17 residues. The V segment lost 4 bases and the J segment 1 base; nucleotides outside the gene matches: 9. Looked up from germline, CDR1 is LGHDT and CDR2 is YNNKEL (reference sequence). CDR3: CASSRPGQAISGNTIYF. In DNA, the CDR3 is TGTGCCAGCAGCCGCCCGGGACAGGCGATATCTGGAAACACCATATATTTT.

Of note for this clone: The sample has other DNA sequences that encode this CDR3 too. The rearrangement links TRBV2 to TRBJ1-1; D is ambiguous. This CDR3 contains 13 residues. V lost 3 bases, J lost 0 bases, and 5 bases lay in between. Looked up from germline, CDR1 is SNHLY and CDR2 is FYNNEI. DNA of the CDR3: TGTGCCAGCAGTGAGGGCGTGAACACTGAAGCTTTCTTT. It encodes CASSEGVNTEAFF.

The chain carries TRBV19 and TRBJ1-3, with 7 positions matching TRBD1. CDR3 length: 15 amino acids. CDR1 and CDR2 from the germline V gene are LNHDA and SQIVND (reference sequence). The V segment lost 4 bases and the J segment 2 bases; nucleotides outside the gene matches: 5. In DNA form, the CDR3 reads TGTGCCAGTAGTACTACAGGGGCCACTGGAAACACCATATATTTT. Translated: CASSTTGATGNTIYF.